This T cell receptor (beta chain) was captured by sequencing in a study of T cell responses to AZD1222 COVID-19 vaccine (dated by TCRdb to the early 2020s). General notes on the study: Because spike-specific TCR depth and breadth did not differ between the two schedules, AZD1222 recipients who got a second dose at roughly 4 weeks were pooled with those who got a second dose at roughly 12 weeks. TCR sequencing was performed for approximately 240 trial participants, of whom about 200 were given two doses of AZD1222 and around 26 were given two doses of MenACWY control vaccine. Trial participants were enrolled into age subgroups of 18-55, 56-69 and 70-plus years, which contained about 150, 28 and 57 TCR-sequenced participants, respectively.

The CDR3 regions of human TCRbeta chains were analyzed by immunosequencing. Processing in the source paper ran as follows. TCRs in the repertoires were compared against a reference library of SARS-CoV-2-specific TCRs that had been generated with the MIRA antigen-specificity platform. Breadth was defined as the fraction of unique TCRs that were SARS-CoV-2-associated, and depth was defined as the fraction of total T cells that were SARS-CoV-2-associated. Using the MIRA data, each spike-specific TCR was mapped to the spike region that the TCR reacts to and placed in a CD4 or CD8 class. Log10-transformed breadth and depth values were compared by one-way ANOVA with Sidak's multiple comparisons tests. What TCRdb holds here is the immuneACCESS table cut down to in-frame rearrangements. Part of the clones is not present; checked against another copy, under half of the missing clones reflect an unresolved V gene, and the others are unexplained. V and J calls and clone size follow that table, whereas D and trimming were derived from the DNA. The sample profile shows 150,000 or so clones; 85% to 95% of them were found once. Of the sample, approximately 1.4% is held by the ten largest clones.

From a lookup of the germline V gene, CDR1 and CDR2 are MGHDK and SYGVNS. V loses 4 bases, J loses 4 bases, and the germline ends lie 10 bases apart. From cysteine to phenylalanine, the CDR3 is 13 amino acids long. Here the CDR3 DNA is all that survives: 39 bases in frame from base 1. Results and caveats for the whole study, not just this receptor: The 56-69-year group was small, and its depth increase did not reach significance, likely because of low power. Spike-specific TCR breadth and depth rose significantly after two AZD1222 doses compared with day 0 and with MenACWY recipients. CD4 TCRs associated with the vaccine covered the entire spike protein, and the dominant responses were in regions 160-218 and 743-854. Nearly half of unique spike-specific TCRs reportedly recognized epitopes outside regions mutated in the B.1.351 and B.1.1.7 variants. Participants were mostly white British, with more females than males. The authors suggested clonal diversity may have been underestimated. Only five to seven AZD1222 recipients were SARS-CoV-2 seropositive at baseline, limiting conclusions about previously exposed vaccinees. Because no day 14 peak-response samples were available, repertoires were characterized only after the peak T cell response.

In regard to this clone: There is no known antigen for this receptor. Base qualities are missing; no much larger clone stands one base away.

This specimen's time point label, per the study, means: baseline before first vaccination. Vaccinee samples came from UK trials COV001 and COV002, including a single-blind randomized controlled phase 2/3 trial of AZD1222 (ChAdOx1 nCoV-19) in healthy adults. For TCRbeta chain sequencing, PBMC samples from trial participants were taken at day 0 and at day 28 after the second dose. The chain is assembled from TRBV25-1 and TRBJ1-2; possibly the D gene is TRBD1, per 5 matching bases. The sequence derives from an adult in good health. This specimen was peripheral blood, taken on day 0 of AZD1222 vaccination. CDR3 loop: CASSGQGSYGYTF. DNA sequence: TGTGCCAGCAGTGGGCAGGGAAGCTATGGCTACACCTTC.